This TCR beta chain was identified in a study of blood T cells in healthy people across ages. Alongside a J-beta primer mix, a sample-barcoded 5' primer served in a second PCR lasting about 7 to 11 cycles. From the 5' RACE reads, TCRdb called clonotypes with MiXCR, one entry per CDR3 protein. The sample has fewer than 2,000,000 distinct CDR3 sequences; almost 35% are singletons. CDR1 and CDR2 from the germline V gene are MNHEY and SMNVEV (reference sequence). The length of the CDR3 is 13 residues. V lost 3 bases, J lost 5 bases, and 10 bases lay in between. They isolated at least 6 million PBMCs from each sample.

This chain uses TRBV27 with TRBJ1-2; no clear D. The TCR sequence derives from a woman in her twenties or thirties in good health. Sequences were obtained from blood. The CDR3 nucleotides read TGTGCCAGCAGTTTTGGAGTTCTATATGGCTACACCTTC. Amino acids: CASSFGVLYGYTF.